This T cell receptor beta chain was documented in a study of cytomegalovirus exposure and HLA in healthy donors. On the study more broadly: Findings of an earlier analysis included some 120 million unique TCR beta sequences from around 180 million T cells.

Study-level points and caveats: Three CMV-associated chains proved CMV antigen-specific in vitro. Cytomegalovirus status was reportedly diagnosed by the classifier with high sensitivity and specificity.

On this clone: No antigen is known for it. A junction boundary mismatches the germline segment, possibly from a read error.

PCR employed 60 Vbeta and 13 Jbeta primers. Repertoires were generated with immunoSEQ multiplex PCR, while TCRdb's copy carries only in-frame clones and drops some. The sample holds approximately 110,000 clones. The receptor comes from a man younger than 35 in good health and CMV-seronegative. Sequencing used PBMCs.

The DNA for the CDR3 is TGTGCCAGCAGTTACTCGGGGGGGGCTGGAAGCACCATATATTTT. Its translation: CASSYSGGAGSTIYF. V gene TRBV6-5 combines with J gene TRBJ1-3; D might be TRBD1 (6 bases). The CDR3 totals 15 residues. Germline CDR1 and CDR2: MNHEY and SVGAGI.